This T cell receptor beta chain was profiled in a study of T cell clusters in autoimmune cytopenias. Whole-study results and caveats: Active autoimmune hepatitis patients had roughly 3.3-fold fewer exclusive TRB clusters than healthy donors. Physiological T cell clusters of healthy donors were apparently absent in primary autoimmune cytopenia patients. TRB repertoire shifts in secondary cytopenia and chronic lymphocytic leukemia mostly reflected lymphoma, not autoimmunity. No cluster-lack signature appeared between secondary cytopenia and chronic lymphocytic leukemia patients, apparently due to lymphoma masking.

Judged by frequency, this clonotype is medium-sized. The target antigen is unknown. TRB rearrangements were amplified by touch-down multiplex PCR with mixed TRB-A/B primers. TCRdb reprocessed the multiplex PCR reads and stores each CDR3 protein as one record, lacking DNA. The specimen's table records under 3,500 distinct CDR3 sequences. TRB was amplified from roughly 250 ng of peripheral blood genomic DNA per sample. Germline assignment: CDR1 MNHEY and CDR2 SVGAGI. This CDR3 contains 14 residues. The chain couples TRBV6-5 to TRBJ2-1; TCRdb's D call of TRBD2 is untestable without DNA. This receptor was taken from a human donor with an autoimmune cytopenia or autoimmune hepatitis (not recorded which). Sequencing was done on a sample of peripheral blood. This CDR3 reads CASSYSGLAGEQFF.